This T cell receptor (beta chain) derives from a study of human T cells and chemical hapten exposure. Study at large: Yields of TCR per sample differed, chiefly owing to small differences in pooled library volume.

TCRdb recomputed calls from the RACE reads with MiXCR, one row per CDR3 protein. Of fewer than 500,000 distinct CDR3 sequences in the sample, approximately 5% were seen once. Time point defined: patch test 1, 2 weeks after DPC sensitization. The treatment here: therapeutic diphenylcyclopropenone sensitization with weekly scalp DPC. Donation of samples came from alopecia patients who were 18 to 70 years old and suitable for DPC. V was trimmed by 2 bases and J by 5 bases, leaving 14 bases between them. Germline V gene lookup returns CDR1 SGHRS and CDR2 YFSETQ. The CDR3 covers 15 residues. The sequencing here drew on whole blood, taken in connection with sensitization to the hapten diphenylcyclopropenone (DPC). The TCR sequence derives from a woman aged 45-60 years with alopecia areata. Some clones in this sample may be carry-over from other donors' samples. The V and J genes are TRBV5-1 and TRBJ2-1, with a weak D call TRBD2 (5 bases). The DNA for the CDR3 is TGCGCCAGCAGCTTAGACCCCACGGGGAACAATGAGCAGTTCTTC. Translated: CASSLDPTGNNEQFF.